This T cell receptor (beta chain) is drawn from a study of blood T cell repertoires in COVID-19. The length of the CDR3 is 14 residues. The junction had 5 bases not matched to a gene; V was cut back by 6 bases and J by 2 bases. CDR1 is MDHEN and CDR2 is SYDVKM in the germline V gene. Only in-frame clones appear in the TCRdb table, and some are missing; sequencing was by immunoSEQ multiplex PCR. Of some 200,000 clones detected, approximately 85% appear once; the ten largest clones hold around 8%. The chain has TRBV28 and TRBJ1-2, with 8 bases matching TRBD1. The sequence was collected from a woman between 55 and 75 years old with acute or convalescent COVID-19. The sample comprised peripheral blood. DNA for the CDR3: TGTGCCAGCAGAGCACAGGGGGGGAACTATGGCTACACCTTC. It is translated as CASRAQGGNYGYTF.